This T cell receptor (beta chain) was sequenced in a study of blood T cell repertoires in COVID-19. The wider study: Samples came from the United States, Italy and Spain, spanning acute and convalescent COVID-19. The cDNA or gDNA used as material had been derived from T cells, B-cell-depleted T cells, or PBMCs.

V lost 5 bases and J lost 7; bases outside the gene matches: 10. Germline V CDR1 and CDR2: SGHTA, FQGTGA. This CDR3 is 16 amino acids long. How the authors handled the data: Amplification from reference gene primers served as the basis for estimated nucleated cell counts. TCRdb's copy holds only in-frame clones and misses some; the assay was immunoSEQ multiplex PCR. V and J calls and clone size are as listed in that table; D and trimming were resolved from the DNA. The sample lists around 220,000 clones; approximately 80% were seen once. Sequencing was done on a sample of peripheral blood. The sequence was collected from a woman aged 40 to 55 with active or convalescent COVID-19. This sequence joins TRBV7-3 and TRBJ2-2; 10 nucleotides line up with TRBD2. This CDR3 reads CASSLSSGGANGELFF. In nucleotides, the CDR3 is TGTGCCAGCAGCCTCTCCAGCGGGGGGGCCAACGGGGAGCTGTTTTTT.